These 10 T cell receptor beta chains originate from one sample sequenced in a study of T cell responses to AZD1222 COVID-19 vaccine. TCRdb keeps only in-frame clones here, not all; method: immunoSEQ multiplex PCR. The repertoire includes 100,000 to 150,000 clones, 80% to 95% of them detected once, and more than 7% sits in the top ten. This specimen consisted of peripheral blood, obtained 28 days after the second AZD1222 dose. The receptors shown here come from an adult who received the AZD1222 COVID-19 vaccine.

This chain joins TRBV14 and TRBJ1-1; a weak D match, TRBD1 (5 bases). Germline V gene data show CDR1 as SGHDN and CDR2 as FVKESK. This CDR3 spans 14 amino acids. Trimming left V 4 bases short and J 10 bases short, with 19 bases between. The chain's CDR3 is CASSPAGTWWGAFF. In nucleotides, the CDR3 is TGTGCCAGCAGCCCAGCCGGGACCTGGTGGGGAGCTTTCTTT.

The V and J genes are TRBV5-4 and TRBJ2-1, with 8 bases fitting TRBD2. The V and J ends lost 0 bases and 2 bases, in that order; junction bases with no gene match: 7. The CDR3 is 17 residues long. Germline assignment: CDR1 SGHNT and CDR2 YYREEE (reference sequence). This CDR3 is CASSLAGRGAPYNEQFF. The DNA of the CDR3 is TGTGCCAGCAGCTTGGCCGGGCGGGGGGCCCCCTACAATGAGCAGTTCTTC.

The rearrangement joins TRBV4-1 to TRBJ2-1; D unresolved. CDR3 length equals 13 residues. V shed 6 bases and J shed 1 base, with 7 bases lying between them. The germline CDR1 and CDR2 sequences are MGHRA and YSYEKL. For the CDR3, the DNA is TGCGCCAGCAGGGGTGGGTCCTACAATGAGCAGTTCTTC. It specifies CASRGGSYNEQFF.

V gene TRBV28 combines with J gene TRBJ1-1, with D perhaps TRBD1 (6 bases). The germline CDR1 and CDR2 sequences are MDHEN and SYDVKM. This CDR3 comprises 14 residues. V was shortened by 6 bases and J by 5 bases, with 16 bases between the two germline ends. The CDR3 is CASRAGALRTEAFF. In DNA, the CDR3 is TGTGCCAGCAGGGCAGGGGCCCTAAGGACTGAAGCTTTCTTT. The full variable domain, with the rest looked up from reference TRBV28 and TRBJ1-1, is DVKVTQSSRYLVKRTGEKVFLECVQDMDHENMFWYRQDPGLGLRLIYFSYDVKMKEKGDIPEGYSVSREKKERFSLILESASTNQTSMYLCASRAGALRTEAFFGQGTRLTVV.

The table lists this clone with a count of one. The V and J genes are TRBV11-2 and TRBJ2-1; the match to TRBD1 covers 9 bases. CDR3 size: 17 residues. V shed 0 bases, J shed 7 bases, and the junction held 10 bases outside the gene matches. Germline V gene lookup returns CDR1 SGHAT and CDR2 FQNNGV. For the CDR3, the DNA is TGTGCCAGCAGCTTAGATTCAAGGACAGGGGTGGGGAATGAGCAGTTCTTC. This gives the protein CASSLDSRTGVGNEQFF.

This chain joins TRBV5-6 and TRBJ1-2; 7 bases agree with TRBD1. The junction had 11 bases not matched to a gene; V was cut back by 4 bases and J by 5 bases. This CDR3 has 15 amino acids. The germline V gene encodes CDR1 SGHDT and CDR2 YYEEEE. CDR3: CASSDLAGGFYGYTF. CDR3 nucleotide sequence: TGTGCCAGCAGCGATCTGGCAGGGGGTTTTTATGGCTACACCTTC. The variable domain in full, completed from reference TRBV5-6 and TRBJ1-2, reads DAGVTQSPTHLIKTRGQQVTLRCSPKSGHDTVSWYQQALGQGPQFIFQYYEEEERQRGNFPDRFSGHQFPNYSSELNVNALLLGDSALYLCASSDLAGGFYGYTFGSGTRLTVV.

The chain joins TRBV29-1 to TRBJ1-3; D gene unclear. CDR3 length: 13 amino acids. Germline CDR1 and CDR2: SQVTM and ANQGSEA. Trimming took off 2 bases at V and 0 bases at J, with 5 bases between the two ends. The CDR3 DNA sequence: TGCAGCGTTGAAACATCCTCTGGAAACACCATATATTTT. Amino acid sequence: CSVETSSGNTIYF. Full variable domain (missing parts from reference TRBV29-1 and TRBJ1-3): SAVISQKPSRDICQRGTSLTIQCQVDSQVTMMFWYRQQPGQSLTLIATANQGSEATYESGFVIDKFPISRPNLTFSTLTVSNMSPEDSSIYLCSVETSSGNTIYFGEGSWLTVV.

This chain links TRBV28 with TRBJ1-5; D possibly corresponds to TRBD1 (5 bases). CDR1 and CDR2 (germline): MDHEN, SYDVKM. The length of the CDR3 is 18 residues. V was clipped by 5 bases and J by 0 bases, with 20 bases between them. The CDR3 DNA follows: TGTGCCAGCAGTGATATCGGTTTCGGGGGATATAGCAATCAGCCCCAGCATTTT. This translates into CASSDIGFGGYSNQPQHF.

The chain links TRBV12-3 or TRBV12-4 to TRBJ2-1; D is unresolved. CDR3 length equals 13 residues. V was clipped by 6 bases and J by 8 bases, with 14 bases between them. The CDR3 DNA follows: TGTGCCAGCAGGGACGCTTTGGTGCATGAGCAGTTCTTC. Protein: CASRDALVHEQFF.

V and J are TRBV7-8 and TRBJ2-1; D may be TRBD1 (6 bases). Between the trimmed V and J ends, which lost 2 bases and 7 bases, there was a span of 12 bases. This CDR3 has 14 amino acids. CDR1 is SGHVS and CDR2 is FQNEAQ in the germline V gene. CDR3 sequence reads: CASSLYGQWNEQFF. The CDR3, as DNA: TGTGCCAGCAGCTTATATGGACAGTGGAATGAGCAGTTCTTC. The full variable domain, completed using reference TRBV7-8 and TRBJ2-1, is GAGVSQSPRYKVAKRGQDVALRCDPISGHVSLFWYQQALGQGPEFLTYFQNEAQLDKSGLPSDRFFAERPEGSVSTLKIQRTQQEDSAVYLCASSLYGQWNEQFFGPGTRLTVL.